A selection of T cell receptor beta chains follows, all from one sample in a study of vaccination effects on CD4 cells after COVID-19. These receptors have no identified antigens. The data were produced by immunoSEQ multiplex PCR, yet TCRdb's version contains in-frame clones alone and is incomplete. The data contain approximately 74,000 clones, over 65% of them seen just once; the ten biggest clones take up approximately 2.2%. The input for sequencing was CD4+ T cells from PBMCs cultured without peptide, taken after COVID-19 vaccination. Receptors were obtained from a human donor who received a COVID-19 vaccine. Each CDR3 is given with its conserved first and last residue. Fields, in order: V gene, J gene, D gene, CDR3 length, clone size, CDR3 DNA, CDR3 protein. D genes are given only for firm matches. Where a row states a size, it is once, few, many or the class of an expanded clone; other rows omit it.

v_call: TRBV5-1; j_call: TRBJ2-2; d_call: NA; cdr3_length: 13; clone_size: few; cdr3_nt: TGCGCCAGCAGTAGGAGCGGAACCGGGGAGCTGTTTTTT; cdr3_aa: CASSRSGTGELFF
v_call: TRBV3-1/TRBV3-2; j_call: TRBJ1-1; d_call: NA; cdr3_length: 13; clone_size: few; cdr3_nt: TGTGCCAGCAGCCAGCAAGGGGGGACTGAAGCTTTCTTT; cdr3_aa: CASSQQGGTEAFF
v_call: TRBV12-3/TRBV12-4; j_call: TRBJ1-1; d_call: NA; cdr3_length: 13; clone_size: NA; cdr3_nt: TGTGCCAGCAGTATTCAGGGGAACACTGAAGCTTTCTTT; cdr3_aa: CASSIQGNTEAFF
v_call: TRBV27; j_call: TRBJ1-6; d_call: TRBD1; cdr3_length: 15; clone_size: NA; cdr3_nt: TGTGCCAGCGCGGCCCCTGGACAGGTTAATTCACCCCTCCACTTT; cdr3_aa: CASAAPGQVNSPLHF
v_call: TRBV5-1; j_call: TRBJ2-5; d_call: NA; cdr3_length: 14; clone_size: NA; cdr3_nt: TGCGCCAGCAGCTTGGGCAGGTCAGAAGAGACCCAGTACTTC; cdr3_aa: CASSLGRSEETQYF
v_call: TRBV6-6; j_call: TRBJ1-1; d_call: TRBD1; cdr3_length: 13; clone_size: NA; cdr3_nt: TGTGCCAGCAGTTACGACAGGGGGACTGAAGCTTTCTTT; cdr3_aa: CASSYDRGTEAFF
v_call: TRBV5-1; j_call: TRBJ2-3; d_call: NA; cdr3_length: 17; clone_size: few; cdr3_nt: TGCGCCAGCAGAATGGGGGACGCAGGACAAAGCACAGATACGCAGTATTTT; cdr3_aa: CASRMGDAGQSTDTQYF
v_call: TRBV6-5; j_call: TRBJ1-5; d_call: NA; cdr3_length: 15; clone_size: NA; cdr3_nt: TGTGCCAGCAGTAGGAGAGGAGATAGCAATCAGCCCCAGCATTTT; cdr3_aa: CASSRRGDSNQPQHF
v_call: TRBV19; j_call: TRBJ1-2; d_call: TRBD1; cdr3_length: 14; clone_size: NA; cdr3_nt: TGTGCCAGTACCTTGGACAGGGCAAACTATGGCTACACCTTC; cdr3_aa: CASTLDRANYGYTF
v_call: TRBV11-3; j_call: TRBJ1-1; d_call: TRBD1; cdr3_length: 14; clone_size: NA; cdr3_nt: TGTGCCAGCAGCGGACGACAGGGGGAGGGGGAAGCTTTCTTT; cdr3_aa: CASSGRQGEGEAFF
v_call: TRBV21-1; j_call: TRBJ1-4; d_call: NA; cdr3_length: 19; clone_size: NA; cdr3_nt: TGTGCCAGCAGTACGAACACGGACACCCCCAAAACGACTAATGAAAAACTGTTTTTT; cdr3_aa: CASSTNTDTPKTTNEKLFF
v_call: TRBV28; j_call: TRBJ1-2; d_call: NA; cdr3_length: 13; clone_size: NA; cdr3_nt: TGTGCCAGCAGTTCGTTCACTAACTATGGCTACACCTTC; cdr3_aa: CASSSFTNYGYTF
v_call: TRBV18; j_call: TRBJ2-5; d_call: TRBD1; cdr3_length: 16; clone_size: NA; cdr3_nt: TGTGCCAGCTCACCGGAAGGGACAGGCCTCCAAGAGACCCAGTACTTC; cdr3_aa: CASSPEGTGLQETQYF
v_call: TRBV6-2/TRBV6-3; j_call: TRBJ1-1; d_call: NA; cdr3_length: 14; clone_size: NA; cdr3_nt: TGTGCCAGCAGTTCTAGGGCTGTTGTCGGTGAAGCTTTCTTT; cdr3_aa: CASSSRAVVGEAFF
v_call: TRBV18; j_call: TRBJ2-5; d_call: NA; cdr3_length: 12; clone_size: NA; cdr3_nt: TGTGCCAGCTCACCATCAAGGGAGACCCAGTACTTC; cdr3_aa: CASSPSRETQYF
v_call: TRBV24-1; j_call: TRBJ2-4; d_call: NA; cdr3_length: 14; clone_size: NA; cdr3_nt: TGTGCCACCAGTGATGTACAGGGTGGGAACATTCAGTACTTC; cdr3_aa: CATSDVQGGNIQYF
v_call: TRBV7-3; j_call: TRBJ2-3; d_call: NA; cdr3_length: 13; clone_size: NA; cdr3_nt: TGTGCCAGCAGCTCGAGACAGACAGATACGCAGTATTTT; cdr3_aa: CASSSRQTDTQYF
v_call: TRBV28; j_call: TRBJ1-2; d_call: TRBD1; cdr3_length: 19; clone_size: NA; cdr3_nt: TGTGCCAGCAGTTTAGCAACCCCAGGGACAGGGAGAATTTACTATGGCTACACCTTC; cdr3_aa: CASSLATPGTGRIYYGYTF
v_call: TRBV28; j_call: TRBJ2-1; d_call: NA; cdr3_length: 16; clone_size: few; cdr3_nt: TGTGCCAGCAGTTTTTCGGGCCAGATCTCCTACAATGAGCAGTTCTTC; cdr3_aa: CASSFSGQISYNEQFF
v_call: TRBV10-3; j_call: TRBJ1-5; d_call: NA; cdr3_length: 14; clone_size: NA; cdr3_nt: TGTGCCATCAGTGATCTGGCAGCTAATCAGCCCCAGCATTTT; cdr3_aa: CAISDLAANQPQHF
v_call: TRBV19; j_call: TRBJ2-2; d_call: NA; cdr3_length: 17; clone_size: NA; cdr3_nt: TGTGCCAGTAGTATGTCCGGACAGAGCCGCTACACCGGGGAGCTGTTTTTT; cdr3_aa: CASSMSGQSRYTGELFF
v_call: TRBV7-2; j_call: TRBJ1-2; d_call: NA; cdr3_length: 17; clone_size: NA; cdr3_nt: TGTGCCAGCAGCCCAGGACAGCTGGGCTTAGCTAACTATGGCTACACCTTC; cdr3_aa: CASSPGQLGLANYGYTF
v_call: TRBV12-5; j_call: TRBJ2-3; d_call: NA; cdr3_length: 15; clone_size: NA; cdr3_nt: TGTGCTAGTGCGACGGGGGGCGTACAGGGAGATACGCAGTATTTT; cdr3_aa: CASATGGVQGDTQYF
v_call: TRBV6-6; j_call: TRBJ1-1; d_call: NA; cdr3_length: 13; clone_size: few; cdr3_nt: TGTGCCAGCAGTCCCCCGGGTAACACTGAAGCTTTCTTT; cdr3_aa: CASSPPGNTEAFF
v_call: TRBV19; j_call: TRBJ1-1; d_call: NA; cdr3_length: 14; clone_size: NA; cdr3_nt: TGTGCCAGTAGTATCGGGCAGGAAAACACTGAAGCTTTCTTT; cdr3_aa: CASSIGQENTEAFF
v_call: TRBV6-6; j_call: TRBJ1-5; d_call: NA; cdr3_length: 13; clone_size: NA; cdr3_nt: TGTGCCAGCAGTAGGGAGAGCGATCAGCCCCAGCATTTT; cdr3_aa: CASSRESDQPQHF
v_call: TRBV21-1; j_call: TRBJ1-5; d_call: NA; cdr3_length: 13; clone_size: few; cdr3_nt: TGTGCCAGCAGCAAGGGGGGGGTACGGCCCCAGCATTTT; cdr3_aa: CASSKGGVRPQHF
v_call: TRBV19; j_call: TRBJ1-2; d_call: NA; cdr3_length: 13; clone_size: NA; cdr3_nt: TGTGCCAGTAGTATTGGAGGGTCGGGGGGCTACACCTTC; cdr3_aa: CASSIGGSGGYTF
v_call: TRBV4-3; j_call: TRBJ2-3; d_call: TRBD2; cdr3_length: 18; clone_size: once; cdr3_nt: TGCGCCAGCAGCCAAGAACGAGCGGGGGGGCTCGGCACAGATACGCAGTATTTT; cdr3_aa: CASSQERAGGLGTDTQYF
v_call: TRBV6-5; j_call: TRBJ1-5; d_call: NA; cdr3_length: 13; clone_size: NA; cdr3_nt: TGTGCCACCCGGTGGGGAAAGGATCAGCCCCAGCATTTT; cdr3_aa: CATRWGKDQPQHF
v_call: TRBV3-1/TRBV3-2; j_call: TRBJ2-6; d_call: NA; cdr3_length: 16; clone_size: once; cdr3_nt: TGTGCCAGCAGCCAAGAGCCGACCTCTGGGGCCAACGTCCTGACTTTC; cdr3_aa: CASSQEPTSGANVLTF
v_call: TRBV9; j_call: TRBJ2-3; d_call: TRBD1; cdr3_length: 16; clone_size: few; cdr3_nt: TGTGCCAGCAGCGTCGACCCGGGACAGGGCGCAGATACGCAGTATTTT; cdr3_aa: CASSVDPGQGADTQYF
v_call: TRBV6-5; j_call: TRBJ1-6; d_call: TRBD1; cdr3_length: 15; clone_size: NA; cdr3_nt: TGTGCCAGCAGGCTATCGACAGGGAAGTCTTCACCCCTCCACTTT; cdr3_aa: CASRLSTGKSSPLHF
v_call: TRBV7-2; j_call: TRBJ2-3; d_call: NA; cdr3_length: 14; clone_size: NA; cdr3_nt: TGTGCCAGCAGCCCTAGGGTTAGCACAGATACGCAGTATTTT; cdr3_aa: CASSPRVSTDTQYF
v_call: TRBV6-5; j_call: TRBJ1-1; d_call: NA; cdr3_length: 12; clone_size: NA; cdr3_nt: TGTGCCAGCAGTTACTCGGGACCGGGGGCTTTCTTT; cdr3_aa: CASSYSGPGAFF
v_call: TRBV5-1; j_call: TRBJ1-1; d_call: NA; cdr3_length: 13; clone_size: once; cdr3_nt: TGCGCCAGCAGGGATAACAGGGCCCCTGAAGCTTTCTTT; cdr3_aa: CASRDNRAPEAFF
v_call: TRBV6-1; j_call: TRBJ1-1; d_call: NA; cdr3_length: 13; clone_size: NA; cdr3_nt: TGTGCCAGCAGTGAAGGTCGGAACACTGAAGCTTTCTTT; cdr3_aa: CASSEGRNTEAFF
v_call: TRBV2; j_call: TRBJ1-1; d_call: TRBD1; cdr3_length: 13; clone_size: NA; cdr3_nt: TGTGCCAGCGGAGACAGGGGATATACTGAAGCTTTCTTT; cdr3_aa: CASGDRGYTEAFF
v_call: TRBV10-3; j_call: TRBJ2-2; d_call: NA; cdr3_length: 16; clone_size: few; cdr3_nt: TGTGCCATCAGTGATGAGCCCCTAGGGAGAACCGGGGAGCTGTTTTTT; cdr3_aa: CAISDEPLGRTGELFF
v_call: TRBV19; j_call: TRBJ2-2; d_call: NA; cdr3_length: 16; clone_size: NA; cdr3_nt: TGTGCCAGTAGCCCCCGGGCTAGCCAGGACACCGGGGAGCTGTTTTTT; cdr3_aa: CASSPRASQDTGELFF
v_call: TRBV6-1; j_call: TRBJ1-1; d_call: TRBD1; cdr3_length: 15; clone_size: NA; cdr3_nt: TGTGCCAGCAGTGACACGGGACAGCCAAACACTGAAGCTTTCTTT; cdr3_aa: CASSDTGQPNTEAFF